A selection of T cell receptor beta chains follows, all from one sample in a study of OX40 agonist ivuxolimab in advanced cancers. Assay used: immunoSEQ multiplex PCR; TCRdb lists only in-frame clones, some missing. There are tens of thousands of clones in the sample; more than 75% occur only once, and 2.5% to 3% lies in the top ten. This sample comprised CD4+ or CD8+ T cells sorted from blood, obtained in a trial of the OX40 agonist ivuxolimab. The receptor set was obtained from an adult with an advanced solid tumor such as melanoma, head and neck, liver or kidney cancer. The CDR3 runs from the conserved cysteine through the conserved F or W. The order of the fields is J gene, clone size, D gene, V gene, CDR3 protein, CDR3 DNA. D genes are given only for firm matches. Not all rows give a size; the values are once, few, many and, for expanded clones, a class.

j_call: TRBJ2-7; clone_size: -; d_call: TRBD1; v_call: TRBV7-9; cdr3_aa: CASSSGTGGYEQYF; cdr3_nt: TGTGCCAGCAGCTCCGGGACAGGGGGCTACGAGCAGTACTTC
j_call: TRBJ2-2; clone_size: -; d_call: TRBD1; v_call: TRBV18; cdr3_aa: CASSPETGGYAGELFF; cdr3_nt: TGTGCCAGCTCACCGGAAACAGGGGGCTATGCCGGGGAGCTGTTTTTT
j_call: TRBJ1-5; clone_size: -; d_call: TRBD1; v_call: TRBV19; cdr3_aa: CASIIDRGRSEGNQPQHF; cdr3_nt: TGTGCCAGTATCATAGACAGGGGGCGGTCGGAGGGCAATCAGCCCCAGCATTTT
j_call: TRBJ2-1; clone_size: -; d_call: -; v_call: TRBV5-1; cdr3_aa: CASSLAPLGSNEQFF; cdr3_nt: TGCGCCAGCAGCTTGGCCCCCTTGGGGAGTAATGAGCAGTTCTTC
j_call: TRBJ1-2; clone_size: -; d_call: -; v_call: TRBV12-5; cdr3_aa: CASALETGGDYGYTF; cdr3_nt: TGTGCTAGTGCTTTGGAGACGGGTGGGGACTATGGCTACACCTTC
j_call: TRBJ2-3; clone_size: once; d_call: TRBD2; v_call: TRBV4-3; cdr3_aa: CASSQDQRGSIDTQYF; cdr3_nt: TGCGCCAGCAGCCAAGATCAGCGGGGGAGTATCGATACGCAGTATTTT
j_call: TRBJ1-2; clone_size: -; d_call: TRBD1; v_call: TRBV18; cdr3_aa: CASSPPWRTGGDGYTF; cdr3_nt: TGTGCCAGCTCACCACCGTGGAGGACAGGGGGCGATGGCTACACCTTC
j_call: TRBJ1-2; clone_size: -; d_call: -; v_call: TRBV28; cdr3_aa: CATSRVVNYGYTF; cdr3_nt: TGTGCCACCTCCAGGGTCGTTAACTATGGCTACACCTTC
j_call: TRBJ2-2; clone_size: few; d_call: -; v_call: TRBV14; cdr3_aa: CASSQLYSASRTGELFF; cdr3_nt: TGTGCCAGCAGCCAATTGTATTCCGCTAGTCGGACCGGGGAGCTGTTTTTT
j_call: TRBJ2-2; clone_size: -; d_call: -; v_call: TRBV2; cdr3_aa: CASRGPRQAGELFF; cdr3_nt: TGTGCCAGCAGAGGCCCCCGACAGGCCGGGGAGCTGTTTTTT
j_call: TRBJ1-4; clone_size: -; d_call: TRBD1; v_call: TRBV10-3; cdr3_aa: CAISGQVGEKLFF; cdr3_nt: TGTGCCATCTCGGGACAGGTGGGCGAAAAACTGTTTTTT
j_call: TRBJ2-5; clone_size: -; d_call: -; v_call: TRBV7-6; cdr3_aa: CASARGGQETQYF; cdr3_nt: TGTGCCAGCGCCCGGGGCGGCCAAGAGACCCAGTACTTC
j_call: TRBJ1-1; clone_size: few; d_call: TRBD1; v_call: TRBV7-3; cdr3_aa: CASSLTLTGDIAAFF; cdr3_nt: TGTGCCAGCAGCTTAACGTTAACAGGGGACATAGCAGCTTTCTTT
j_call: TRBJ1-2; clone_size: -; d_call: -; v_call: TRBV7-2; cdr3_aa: CASSFTGRDGYTF; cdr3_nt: TGTGCCAGCAGCTTTACAGGGAGGGATGGCTACACCTTC
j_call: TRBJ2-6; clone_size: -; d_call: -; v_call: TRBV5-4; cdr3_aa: CASSFEASSGANVLTF; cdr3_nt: TGTGCCAGCAGCTTCGAGGCAAGCTCTGGGGCCAACGTCCTGACTTTC
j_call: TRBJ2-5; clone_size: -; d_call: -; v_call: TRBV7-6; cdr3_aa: CASSLFRGTQETQYF; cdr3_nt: TGTGCCAGCAGCCTCTTCCGGGGGACACAAGAGACCCAGTACTTC
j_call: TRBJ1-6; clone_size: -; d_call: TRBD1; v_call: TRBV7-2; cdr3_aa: CASSYATGGRSNSPLHF; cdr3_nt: TGTGCCAGCAGCTACGCAACAGGGGGCCGTAGTAATTCACCCCTCCACTTT
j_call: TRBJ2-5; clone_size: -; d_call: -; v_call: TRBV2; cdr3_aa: CASTRRAGGQETQYF; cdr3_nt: TGTGCCAGCACCAGAAGGGCTGGTGGCCAAGAGACCCAGTACTTC
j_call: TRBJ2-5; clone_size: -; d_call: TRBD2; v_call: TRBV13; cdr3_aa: CASSSGLPGLAGGLEETQYF; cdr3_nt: TGTGCCAGCAGCTCGGGACTGCCGGGACTAGCGGGGGGATTGGAAGAGACCCAGTACTTC
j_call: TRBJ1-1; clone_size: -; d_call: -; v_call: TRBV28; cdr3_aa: CASSGTGLSFF; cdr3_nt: TGTGCCAGCAGCGGGACGGGGCTATCTTTCTTT
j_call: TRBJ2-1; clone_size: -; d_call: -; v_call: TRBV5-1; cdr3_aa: CASSSGQSDLRYNEQFF; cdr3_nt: TGCGCCAGCAGCTCGGGACAATCCGACCTGCGATACAATGAGCAGTTCTTC
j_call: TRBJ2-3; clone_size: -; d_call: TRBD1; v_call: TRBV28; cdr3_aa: CASSTGQGDTDTQYF; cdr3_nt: TGTGCCAGCAGTACCGGACAGGGGGACACAGATACGCAGTATTTT
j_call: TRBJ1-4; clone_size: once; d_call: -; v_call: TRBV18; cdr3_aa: CASSPGVGEKLFF; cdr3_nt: TGTGCCAGCTCACCAGGGGTGGGTGAAAAACTGTTTTTT
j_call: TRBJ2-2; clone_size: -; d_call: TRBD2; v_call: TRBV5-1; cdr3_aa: CASSLGLADLNTGELFF; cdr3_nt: TGCGCCAGCAGCCTGGGACTAGCGGATTTAAACACCGGGGAGCTGTTTTTT
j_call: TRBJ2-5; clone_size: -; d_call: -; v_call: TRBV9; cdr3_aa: CASSVGPGETQYF; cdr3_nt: TGTGCCAGCAGCGTAGGTCCCGGGGAGACCCAGTACTTC
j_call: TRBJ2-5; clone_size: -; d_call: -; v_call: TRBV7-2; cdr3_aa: CASRQMREPGETQYF; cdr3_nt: TGTGCCAGCAGACAAATGCGGGAACCTGGAGAGACCCAGTACTTC
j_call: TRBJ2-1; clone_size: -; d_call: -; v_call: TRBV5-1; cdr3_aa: CASSLGARSYNEQFF; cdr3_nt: TGCGCCAGCAGCTTGGGGGCACGGTCCTACAATGAGCAGTTCTTC
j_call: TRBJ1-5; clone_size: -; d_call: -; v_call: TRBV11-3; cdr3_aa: CASSLARNQPQHF; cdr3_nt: TGTGCCAGCAGCTTAGCCCGCAATCAGCCCCAGCATTTT
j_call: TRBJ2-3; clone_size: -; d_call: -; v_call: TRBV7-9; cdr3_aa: CASSLTTPGTDTQYF; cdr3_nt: TGTGCCAGCAGCTTAACCACTCCGGGCACAGATACGCAGTATTTT
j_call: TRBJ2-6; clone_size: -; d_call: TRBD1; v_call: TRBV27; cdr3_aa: CASSVTGTGGANVLTF; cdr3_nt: TGTGCCAGCAGTGTGACAGGGACCGGTGGGGCCAACGTCCTGACTTTC
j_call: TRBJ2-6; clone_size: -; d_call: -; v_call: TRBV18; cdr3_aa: CASSPLIISGANVLTF; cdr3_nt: TGTGCCAGCTCACCCCTAATCATCTCTGGGGCCAACGTCCTGACTTTC
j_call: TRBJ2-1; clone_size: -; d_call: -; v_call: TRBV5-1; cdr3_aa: CASSLTGSSYNEQFF; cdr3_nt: TGCGCCAGCAGCTTGACAGGAAGCTCCTACAATGAGCAGTTCTTC
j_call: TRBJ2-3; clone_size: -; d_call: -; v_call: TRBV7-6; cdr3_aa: CASSRLPGVTDTQYF; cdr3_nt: TGTGCCAGCAGCCGACTGCCGGGTGTCACAGATACGCAGTATTTT
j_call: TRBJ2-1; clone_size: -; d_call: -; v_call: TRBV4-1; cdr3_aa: CASSLDPGPWNEQFF; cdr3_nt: TGCGCCAGCAGCCTTGACCCGGGACCCTGGAATGAGCAGTTCTTC
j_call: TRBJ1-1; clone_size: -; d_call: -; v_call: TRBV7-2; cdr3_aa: CASSLRWSRDTEAFF; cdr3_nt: TGTGCCAGCAGCTTACGTTGGTCTAGGGACACTGAAGCTTTCTTT
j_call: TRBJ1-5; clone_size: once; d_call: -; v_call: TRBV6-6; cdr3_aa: CASSYFPGDQPQHF; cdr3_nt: TGTGCCAGCAGTTATTTCCCGGGGGACCAGCCCCAGCATTTT
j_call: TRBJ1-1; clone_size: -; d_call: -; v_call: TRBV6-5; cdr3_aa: CASERGGDTEAFF; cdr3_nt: TGTGCCAGCGAGCGCGGGGGGGACACTGAAGCTTTCTTT
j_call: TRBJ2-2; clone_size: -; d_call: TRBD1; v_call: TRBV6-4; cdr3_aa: CASSLQGAGNTGELFF; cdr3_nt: TGTGCCAGCAGTCTACAGGGGGCAGGGAACACCGGGGAGCTGTTTTTT
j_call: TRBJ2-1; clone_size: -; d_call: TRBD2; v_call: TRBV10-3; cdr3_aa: CAISSSGGSYNEQFF; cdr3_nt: TGTGCCATCAGCTCAAGCGGGGGGTCCTACAATGAGCAGTTCTTC
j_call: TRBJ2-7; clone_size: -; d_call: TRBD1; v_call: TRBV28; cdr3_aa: CASSKPGQGNYEQYF; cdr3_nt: TGTGCCAGCAGTAAACCGGGACAGGGGAACTACGAGCAGTACTTC
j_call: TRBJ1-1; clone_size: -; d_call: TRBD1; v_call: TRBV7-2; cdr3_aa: CASSPRPGTGGAGTEAFF; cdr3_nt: TGTGCCAGCAGCCCGCGACCGGGGACAGGGGGCGCGGGCACTGAAGCTTTCTTT
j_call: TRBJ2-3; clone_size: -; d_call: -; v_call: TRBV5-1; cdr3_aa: CASSSVLVGTRNTQYF; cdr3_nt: TGCGCCAGCAGCTCCGTGTTGGTAGGGACTCGGAATACGCAGTATTTT
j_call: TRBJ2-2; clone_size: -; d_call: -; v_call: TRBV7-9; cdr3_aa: CASRNRNTGELFF; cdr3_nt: TGTGCCAGCAGAAATAGAAATACCGGGGAGCTGTTTTTT
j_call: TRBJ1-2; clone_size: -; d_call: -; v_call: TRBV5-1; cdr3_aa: CASTDGPTGYTF; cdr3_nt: TGCGCCAGCACTGACGGGCCGACTGGCTACACCTTC
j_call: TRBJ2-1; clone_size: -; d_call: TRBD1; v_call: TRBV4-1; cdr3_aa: CASSQKDRPNEQFF; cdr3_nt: TGCGCCAGCAGCCAAAAGGACAGGCCTAATGAGCAGTTCTTC
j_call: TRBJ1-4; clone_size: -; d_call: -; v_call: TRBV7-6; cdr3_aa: CASSLRPGRTNEKLFF; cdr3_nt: TGTGCCAGCAGCCTCCGACCGGGACGGACAAATGAAAAACTGTTTTTT